This T cell receptor (beta chain) was identified in a study of blood T cell repertoires in COVID-19. Here immunoSEQ multiplex PCR was the method, and the copy in TCRdb shows in-frame clones only, minus some. The repertoire consists of about 64,000 clones, with roughly 93% occurring once and the leading ten covering roughly 1.7%. In this sample, this clone turned up once. CDR1 and CDR2 from the germline V gene are MDHEN and SYDVKM. The CDR3 extends over 13 amino acids. V lost 7 bases and J 5 bases, leaving 14 bases between the germline ends. The specimen was peripheral blood. This receptor was identified in a human donor in a cohort sampled during active COVID-19. The chain is built from TRBV28 and TRBJ1-1, with D tentatively TRBD1 (5 bases). The CDR3 sequence: CASIPGGRTEAFF. Written as DNA, the CDR3 is TGTGCCAGCATCCCGGGGGGTCGGACTGAAGCTTTCTTT.